The subject of this entry is one T cell receptor beta chain. These data are taken from a study of blood T cell repertoires in COVID-19. Overall study context: The samples span acute and convalescent COVID-19 from the United States, Italy and Spain.

The junction had 12 bases not matched to a gene; V was cut back by 5 bases and J by 0 bases. Germline V gives CDR1 MDHEN, CDR2 SYDVKM. The CDR3 is 17 residues long. It was during active infection that Seattle patients were enrolled and then longitudinally followed. Authors' analysis steps: Reference gene primer amplification in the assay estimated nucleated cell counts. Sequencing was performed with immunoSEQ multiplex PCR; in TCRdb, only in-frame clones are kept and a portion is missing. Clone size and V and J calls were adopted from that table, with D and trimming inferred from the DNA. The sample yields some 220,000 clones, 75% to 90% seen once.

The receptor's source is a woman aged 70-85 years with COVID-19, enrolled during active disease. The sample comprised peripheral blood. The chain uses TRBV28 and TRBJ1-1; TRBD1 agrees at 7 bases. The CDR3 DNA follows: TGTGCCAGCAGTCAATTGGGGGGACAGTCTCTGAACACTGAAGCTTTCTTT. Translated: CASSQLGGQSLNTEAFF.